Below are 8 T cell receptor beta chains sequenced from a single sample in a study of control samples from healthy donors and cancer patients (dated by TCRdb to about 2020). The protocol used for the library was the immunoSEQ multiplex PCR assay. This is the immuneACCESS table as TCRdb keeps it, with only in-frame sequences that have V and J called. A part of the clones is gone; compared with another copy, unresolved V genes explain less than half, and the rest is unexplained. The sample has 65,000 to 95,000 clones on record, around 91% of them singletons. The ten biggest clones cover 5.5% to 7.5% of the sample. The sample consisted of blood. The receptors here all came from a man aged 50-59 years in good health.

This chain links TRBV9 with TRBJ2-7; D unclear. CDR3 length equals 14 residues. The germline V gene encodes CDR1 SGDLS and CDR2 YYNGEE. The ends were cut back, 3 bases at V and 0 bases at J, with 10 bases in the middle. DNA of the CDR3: TGTGCCAGCAGCGCCCACAGTCGCTCCTACGAGCAGTACTTC. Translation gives CASSAHSRSYEQYF.

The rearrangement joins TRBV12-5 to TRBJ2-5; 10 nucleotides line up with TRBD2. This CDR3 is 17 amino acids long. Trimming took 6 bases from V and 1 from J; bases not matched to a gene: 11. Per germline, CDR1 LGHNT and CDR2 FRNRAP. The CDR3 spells CASGLTWTSGSQETQYF. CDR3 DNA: TGTGCTAGTGGGCTGACCTGGACTAGCGGATCCCAAGAGACCCAGTACTTC.

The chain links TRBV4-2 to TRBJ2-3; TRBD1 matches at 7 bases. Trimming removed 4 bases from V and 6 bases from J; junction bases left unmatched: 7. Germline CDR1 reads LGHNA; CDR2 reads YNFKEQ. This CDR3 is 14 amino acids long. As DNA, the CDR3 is TGTGCCAGCAGCCCTGGACAGGTTCGGGATACGCAGTATTTT. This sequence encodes CASSPGQVRDTQYF.

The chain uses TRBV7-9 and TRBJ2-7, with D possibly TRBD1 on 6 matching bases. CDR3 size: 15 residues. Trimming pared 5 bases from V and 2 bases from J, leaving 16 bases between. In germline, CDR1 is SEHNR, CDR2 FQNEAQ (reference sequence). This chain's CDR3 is CASSPRGGGTYEQYF. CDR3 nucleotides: TGTGCCAGCAGCCCCAGGGGTGGCGGCACCTACGAGCAGTACTTC.

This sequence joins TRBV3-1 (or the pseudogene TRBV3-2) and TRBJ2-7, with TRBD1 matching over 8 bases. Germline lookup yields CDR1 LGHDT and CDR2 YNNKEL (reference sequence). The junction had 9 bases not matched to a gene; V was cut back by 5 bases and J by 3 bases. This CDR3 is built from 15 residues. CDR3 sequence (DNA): TGTGCCAGCAGCTTTGGGACAGGTGTGGACTACGAGCAGTACTTC. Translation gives CASSFGTGVDYEQYF.

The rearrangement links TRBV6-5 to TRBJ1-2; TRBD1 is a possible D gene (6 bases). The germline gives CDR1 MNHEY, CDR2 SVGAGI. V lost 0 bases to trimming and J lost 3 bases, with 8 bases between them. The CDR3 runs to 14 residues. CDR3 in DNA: TGTGCCAGCAGTTACTCAGCAGGGGACTATGGCTACACCTTC. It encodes CASSYSAGDYGYTF.

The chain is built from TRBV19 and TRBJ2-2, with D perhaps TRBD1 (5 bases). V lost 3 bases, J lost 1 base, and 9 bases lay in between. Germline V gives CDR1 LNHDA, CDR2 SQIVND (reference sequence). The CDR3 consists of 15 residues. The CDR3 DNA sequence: TGTGCCAGTAGTATCGCGCAGGGGAACACCGGGGAGCTGTTTTTT. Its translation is CASSIAQGNTGELFF.

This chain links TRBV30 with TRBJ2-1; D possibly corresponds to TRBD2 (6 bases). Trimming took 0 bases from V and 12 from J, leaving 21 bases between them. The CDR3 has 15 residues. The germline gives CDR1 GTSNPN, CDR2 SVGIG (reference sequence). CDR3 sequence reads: CAWSVPGDLFMWQFF. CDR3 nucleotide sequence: TGTGCCTGGAGTGTACCGGGGGATTTATTTATGTGGCAGTTCTTC.